The 27 T cell receptor beta chains below were found in one sample sequenced in a study of cytotoxic CD8 clonotypes in ibrutinib-treated CLL. Using immunoSEQ multiplex PCR, the repertoire was profiled, and TCRdb retains in-frame clones only, with some absent. The sample contains tens of thousands of clones, roughly 70% of which appear only once. The sequences come from PBMCs, collected after 12 months of ibrutinib treatment. Receptor source: a human donor with chronic lymphocytic leukemia.

This chain connects TRBV18 to TRBJ2-7, with TRBD2 matching 8 bases. The junction had 15 bases not matched to a gene; V was cut back by 8 bases and J by 6 bases. CDR1 is KGHSH and CDR2 is LQKENI in the germline V gene. The CDR3 length is 15 residues. CDR3 sequence: CASTPAPGTRGEQYF. The CDR3 nucleotides are TGTGCCAGCACCCCGGCCCCCGGGACTAGGGGCGAGCAGTACTTC.

This clone was observed a handful of times. The chain joins TRBV7-9 to TRBJ2-1; 9 bases line up with TRBD2. CDR3 length equals 15 residues. Germline V gene sequence: CDR1 SEHNR, CDR2 FQNEAQ (reference sequence). Trimming removed 5 bases from V and 4 bases from J; junction bases left unmatched: 6. The CDR3 sequence is CASSMTLAGYNEQFF. The CDR3 DNA is TGTGCCAGCAGCATGACCCTAGCGGGATACAATGAGCAGTTCTTC.

The V gene is TRBV5-1, the J gene TRBJ2-7; 9 bases line up with TRBD2. Germline lookup yields CDR1 SGHRS and CDR2 YFSETQ. The V segment lost 1 base and the J segment 0 bases; nucleotides outside the gene matches: 14. This CDR3 has 19 amino acids. The CDR3 DNA follows: TGCGCCAGCAGCTTGCGAGGAGATCTAGCGGGATCCCGCTCCTACGAGCAGTACTTC. Translating gives CASSLRGDLAGSRSYEQYF.

The gene calls are TRBV19 and TRBJ2-7; TRBD1 matches at 8 bases. The CDR3 spans 14 residues. Trimming cost V 4 bases and J 1 base; bases outside gene matches: 3. Germline V gene lookup returns CDR1 LNHDA and CDR2 SQIVND (reference sequence). In DNA form, the CDR3 reads TGTGCCAGTAGTAAAACAGGGGGTTCCTACGAGCAGTACTTC. It yields the protein CASSKTGGSYEQYF.

The chain couples TRBV18 to TRBJ1-1, with 7 bases aligning to TRBD1. This CDR3 is 13 amino acids long. CDR1 and CDR2 from the germline V gene are KGHSH and LQKENI. Trimming removed 5 bases from V and 3 bases from J; junction bases left unmatched: 3. The CDR3 sequence is CASSGTADTEAFF. The CDR3 DNA sequence: TGTGCCAGCTCAGGGACAGCAGACACTGAAGCTTTCTTT.

The chain is built from TRBV5-1 and TRBJ1-2; D call uncertain. CDR3 length: 12 residues. Trimming shortened V by 5 bases and J by 8 bases, and 13 bases separated the two germline ends. The germline V gene encodes CDR1 SGHRS and CDR2 YFSETQ. CDR3 amino acids: CASSKGLSGYTF. The CDR3 bases are TGCGCCAGCAGTAAGGGCCTCTCGGGCTACACCTTC.

This clone has only a few counts. For the CDR3, the DNA is TGCGCCAGCAGAGGCCGGGACACCAACTACGAGCAGTACTTC. Protein: CASRGRDTNYEQYF. The chain links TRBV10-2 to TRBJ2-7, with D maybe TRBD1 (6 bases). The germline V gene has CDR1 WSHSY and CDR2 SAAADI. CDR3 length equals 14 residues. The germline V and J ends were trimmed by 6 bases and 3 bases, with 15 bases remaining between them.

V gene TRBV18 combines with J gene TRBJ1-1, with D perhaps matching TRBD1 (5 bases). Germline loops: CDR1 KGHSH, CDR2 LQKENI. The CDR3 has 13 amino acids. Trimming cost V 8 bases and J 1 base, with 11 bases left between them. CDR3 DNA sequence: TGTGCCAGCACCCTCGACAGGAACACTGAAGCTTTCTTT. Translation: CASTLDRNTEAFF.

The genes are TRBV19 and TRBJ2-7; TRBD2 aligns across 10 bases. Per germline, CDR1 LNHDA and CDR2 SQIVND (reference sequence). The V gene end was trimmed by 7 bases and the J gene end by 3 bases; junction bases not matched to a gene: 6. CDR3 size: 14 residues. The CDR3 region has the DNA TGTGCCAGTAAAAGGGCTAGCGGGAGCTACGAGCAGTACTTC. It specifies CASKRASGSYEQYF.

In its sample, this clone was seen a few times. The chain is built from TRBV5-6 and TRBJ1-1; 11 bases map to TRBD1. Trimming removed 4 bases from V and 1 base from J; junction bases left unmatched: 12. The CDR3 has 18 residues. Germline V gene data show CDR1 as SGHDT and CDR2 as YYEEEE. CDR3 nucleotide sequence: TGTGCCAGCAGCGCGTACTCTGGACAGGGGGCATGGAACACTGAAGCTTTCTTT. This codes for CASSAYSGQGAWNTEAFF.

The chain links TRBV6-5 to TRBJ1-1, with D possibly being TRBD1 (6 bases). The CDR3 runs 14 residues. Germline values: CDR1 MNHEY, CDR2 SVGAGI. V lost 4 bases and J lost 4, with 13 bases in between. DNA of the CDR3: TGTGCCAGCAGTTTTGGGCAGGGGAGCACTGAAGCTTTCTTT. It codes for CASSFGQGSTEAFF.

V is TRBV7-9 and J is TRBJ2-5; a possible D gene is TRBD1 (6 bases). Germline V lookup: CDR1 SEHNR, CDR2 FQNEAQ (reference sequence). Trimming shortened V by 5 bases and J by 1 base, and 14 bases separated the two germline ends. The CDR3 loop spans 15 amino acids. The CDR3 region has the DNA TGTGCCAGCAGCCCGGTGGGACAAACCCAAGAGACCCAGTACTTC. Translation gives CASSPVGQTQETQYF.

The rearrangement joins TRBV4-1 to TRBJ1-1; TRBD1 matches at 8 bases. The germline gives CDR1 MGHRA, CDR2 YSYEKL. The CDR3 loop spans 21 amino acids. The V and J ends lost 4 bases and 0 bases, in that order; junction bases with no gene match: 22. This chain's CDR3 is CASSPWDLGSGTGSMNTEAFF. The DNA of the CDR3 is TGCGCCAGCAGCCCGTGGGATTTGGGTAGCGGGACAGGTTCGATGAACACTGAAGCTTTCTTT.

The chain couples TRBV5-6 to TRBJ1-1; D possibly corresponds to TRBD1 (5 bases). Trimming removed 0 bases at V and 6 bases at J, with 9 bases between. Per the germline V gene, CDR1 is SGHDT and CDR2 is YYEEEE. The CDR3 loop spans 13 amino acids. The CDR3 nucleotides are TGTGCCAGCAGCTTGGACCAGGGACCTGAAGCTTTCTTT. Protein sequence: CASSLDQGPEAFF.

The chain is built from TRBV29-1 and TRBJ1-2; D is undetermined. The germline V gene has CDR1 SQVTM and CDR2 ANQGSEA. The CDR3 has 14 amino acids. V was trimmed by 0 bases and J by 4 bases, leaving 12 bases between them. CDR3 protein: CSVEDRVGSYGYTF. CDR3 in DNA: TGCAGCGTTGAAGATCGGGTGGGTTCCTATGGCTACACCTTC.

This clone was seen at least ten times. The chain joins TRBV28 to TRBJ2-5; D remains ambiguous. Trimming left V 2 bases short and J 5 bases short, with 15 bases between. This CDR3 is built from 15 residues. CDR1 and CDR2 (germline): MDHEN, SYDVKM. The CDR3, as DNA: TGTGCCAGCAGTTTAACCACCCGGATACAGGAGACCCAGTACTTC. Translated: CASSLTTRIQETQYF.

The chain couples TRBV4-1 to TRBJ2-5, with D possibly being TRBD1 (6 bases). CDR3 size: 15 residues. Trimming shortened V by 3 bases and J by 5 bases, and 16 bases separated the two germline ends. Germline V lookup: CDR1 MGHRA, CDR2 YSYEKL. CDR3 nucleotide sequence: TGCGCCAGCAGCCAGGTACAGGGCACCGCGGAGACCCAGTACTTC. This gives the protein CASSQVQGTAETQYF.

This chain uses TRBV11-2 with TRBJ2-7; a possible D gene is TRBD1 (6 bases). V dropped 0 bases and J dropped 5 bases, with 11 bases sitting between them. The germline gives CDR1 SGHAT, CDR2 FQNNGV. The CDR3 loop spans 14 amino acids. The CDR3 sequence is CASSLDPGVHEQYF. DNA of the CDR3: TGTGCCAGCAGCTTAGATCCAGGGGTCCACGAGCAGTACTTC.

The chain couples TRBV30 to TRBJ1-1; TRBD1 might be the D (6 bases). Germline values: CDR1 GTSNPN, CDR2 SVGIG (reference sequence). The CDR3 is 15 residues long. Trimming cost V 1 base and J 4 bases, with 16 bases left between them. DNA for the CDR3: TGTGCCTGGAGTGGGGGACACCCTGGCGGCACTGAAGCTTTCTTT. This gives the protein CAWSGGHPGGTEAFF.

A single count supports this clone. The V call is TRBV11-3, the J call TRBJ2-3; 13 bases are shared with TRBD2. With V trimmed by 3 bases and J by 2 bases, 2 bases remained unmatched. This CDR3 has 16 amino acids. The V gene's germline CDR1 is SGHNT and CDR2 YENEEA. For the CDR3, the DNA is TGTGCCAGCAGCTTTGGACTAGCGGGAGTCACAGATACGCAGTATTTT. Amino acid sequence: CASSFGLAGVTDTQYF.

The chain joins TRBV7-2 to TRBJ2-3; 7 bases agree with TRBD1. Germline-derived CDR1 and CDR2 are SGHTA and FQGNSA. This CDR3 has 13 amino acids. V shed 5 bases, J shed 6 bases, and the junction held 5 bases outside the gene matches. This CDR3 is CASSPFRGDTQYF. CDR3 bases: TGTGCCAGCAGCCCGTTCAGGGGGGATACGCAGTATTTT. The entire variable domain, with the rest obtained from reference TRBV7-2 and TRBJ2-3, is as follows: GAGVSQSPSNKVTEKGKDVELRCDPISGHTALYWYRQSLGQGLEFLIYFQGNSAPDKSGLPSDRFSAERTGGSVSTLTIQRTQQEDSAVYLCASSPFRGDTQYFGPGTRLTVL.

The table lists this clone with a few counts. J is TRBJ1-5 and V is TRBV30; TRBD1 might be the D (5 bases). Trimming took off 3 bases at V and 2 bases at J, with 11 bases between the two ends. The CDR3 is 14 residues long. Germline CDR1 and CDR2: GTSNPN and SVGIG (reference sequence). CDR3 sequence: CAWSEGDGNQPQHF. The CDR3 DNA reads as TGTGCCTGGAGCGAAGGGGATGGCAATCAGCCCCAGCATTTT.

In this sample, this clone turned up once. This sample also contains other DNA sequences that code for the same CDR3. The chain couples TRBV30 to TRBJ2-7; D not certain. Germline V lookup: CDR1 GTSNPN, CDR2 SVGIG (reference sequence). Trimming shortened V by 2 bases and J by 4 bases, and 9 bases separated the two germline ends. This CDR3 spans 12 amino acids. As DNA, the CDR3 is TGTGCCTGGAGTCCGGACCTTTACGAGCAGTACTTC. It yields the protein CAWSPDLYEQYF.

V gene TRBV20-1 combines with J gene TRBJ2-5; D remains ambiguous. V was cut by 6 bases and J by 5 bases, with 10 bases left in between. The CDR3 loop spans 11 amino acids. Germline V gene data show CDR1 as DFQATT and CDR2 as SNEGSKA (reference sequence). The CDR3 protein is CSARTPETQYF. The CDR3 DNA is TGCAGTGCGAGGACCCCGGAGACCCAGTACTTC.

This clone was seen a few times. The chain couples TRBV4-3 to TRBJ2-6, with D possibly being TRBD1 or TRBD2 (5 bases each). Trimming pared 1 base from V and 2 bases from J, leaving 6 bases between. CDR3 length: 15 amino acids. Looked up from germline, CDR1 is LGHNA and CDR2 is YSLEER. CDR3 DNA sequence: TGCGCCAGCAGCCAAGCGGGACCTGGGGCCAACGTCCTGACTTTC. It encodes CASSQAGPGANVLTF.

The J gene is TRBJ1-5, the V gene TRBV28; tentatively, D is TRBD1 (6 bases). Germline CDR1 reads MDHEN; CDR2 reads SYDVKM. Trimming removed 5 bases at V and 0 bases at J, with 17 bases between. CDR3 length equals 17 residues. Here the CDR3 DNA reads TGTGCCAGCAGTCCCCCAGGGGCAGCTTATAGCAATCAGCCCCAGCATTTT. Its protein is CASSPPGAAYSNQPQHF.

The chain has TRBV28 and TRBJ2-2; D call uncertain. The germline V gene has CDR1 MDHEN and CDR2 SYDVKM. This CDR3 is 13 amino acids long. V was trimmed by 11 bases and J by 4 bases, leaving 14 bases between them. The CDR3, as DNA: TGTGCCGCGGCGACGTTCACCACCGGGGAGCTGTTTTTT. Translation: CAAATFTTGELFF. The full variable domain, in which reference TRBV28 and TRBJ2-2 provide the parts outside the CDR3, is DVKVTQSSRYLVKRTGEKVFLECVQDMDHENMFWYRQDPGLGLRLIYFSYDVKMKEKGDIPEGYSVSREKKERFSLILESASTNQTSMYLCAAATFTTGELFFGEGSRLTVL.